This TCR beta chain was recorded in a study of blood T cell repertoires in COVID-19. Looking at the study overall: Spain, Italy and the United States supplied samples that represented acute and convalescent COVID-19. From T cells, B-cell-depleted T cells, or PBMCs came the material, which was cDNA or gDNA.

The table lists this clone with many counts. Authors' processing steps: Nucleated cell number was recorded as an estimate derived from reference gene primer amplification. Repertoires were generated with immunoSEQ multiplex PCR, while TCRdb's copy carries only in-frame clones and drops some. The V and J calls and clone size come from that table; D and trimming were worked out from the DNA. The table includes some 350,000 clones, around 83% detected once. V shed 0 bases and J 2 bases; nucleotides not matched to a gene: 13. Germline CDR1 SGHRS, CDR2 YFSETQ. The CDR3 runs 18 residues. Material for sequencing was peripheral blood. The clonotype comes from a man aged 25-45 years with active or convalescent COVID-19. The rearrangement links TRBV5-1 to TRBJ2-7; 8 bases align to TRBD1. The CDR3 coding sequence is TGCGCCAGCAGCTTGGGAAGGGCCCGGCAGGGGGCCACCTACGAGCAGTACTTC. It translates to CASSLGRARQGATYEQYF. The complete variable domain, with remaining parts taken from reference TRBV5-1 and TRBJ2-7, reads KAGVTQTPRYLIKTRGQQVTLSCSPISGHRSVSWYQQTPGQGLQFLFEYFSETQRNKGNFPGRFSGRQFSNSRSEMNVSTLELGDSALYLCASSLGRARQGATYEQYFGPGTRLTVT.